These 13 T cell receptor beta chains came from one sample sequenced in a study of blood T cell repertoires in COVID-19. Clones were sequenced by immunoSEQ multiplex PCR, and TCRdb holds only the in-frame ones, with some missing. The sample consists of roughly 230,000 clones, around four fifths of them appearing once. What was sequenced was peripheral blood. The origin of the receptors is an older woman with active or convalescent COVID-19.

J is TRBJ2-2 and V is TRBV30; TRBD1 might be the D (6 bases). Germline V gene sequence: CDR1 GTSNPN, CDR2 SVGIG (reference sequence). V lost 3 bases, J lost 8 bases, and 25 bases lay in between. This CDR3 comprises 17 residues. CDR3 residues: CAWRLKKDRKSPGELFF. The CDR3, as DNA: TGTGCCTGGAGACTCAAAAAGGACAGAAAATCCCCTGGGGAGCTGTTTTTT.

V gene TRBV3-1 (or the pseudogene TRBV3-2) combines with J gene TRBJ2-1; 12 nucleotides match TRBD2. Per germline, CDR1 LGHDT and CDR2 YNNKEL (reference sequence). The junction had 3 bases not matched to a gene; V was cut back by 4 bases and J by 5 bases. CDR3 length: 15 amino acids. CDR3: CASSPGLAGHNEQFF. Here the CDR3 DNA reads TGTGCCAGCAGCCCCGGACTAGCGGGACACAATGAGCAGTTCTTC.

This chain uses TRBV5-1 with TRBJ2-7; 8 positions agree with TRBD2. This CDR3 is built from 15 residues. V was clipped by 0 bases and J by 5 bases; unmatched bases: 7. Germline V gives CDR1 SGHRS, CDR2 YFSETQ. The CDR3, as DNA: TGCGCCAGCAGCTTGGCGCCAGCGGGAGCGGACGAGCAGTACTTC. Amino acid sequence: CASSLAPAGADEQYF. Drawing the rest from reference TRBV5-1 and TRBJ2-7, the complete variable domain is KAGVTQTPRYLIKTRGQQVTLSCSPISGHRSVSWYQQTPGQGLQFLFEYFSETQRNKGNFPGRFSGRQFSNSRSEMNVSTLELGDSALYLCASSLAPAGADEQYFGPGTRLTVT.

As DNA, the CDR3 is TGTGCCAGCAGCCAAGAGCGAGATACGCAGTATTTT. Protein: CASSQERDTQYF. This chain connects TRBV3-1 (or the pseudogene TRBV3-2) to TRBJ2-3; D gene unclear. The V end lost 0 bases, the J end lost 5 bases, and 3 bases lay between the germline ends. This CDR3 has 12 residues. The germline V gene encodes CDR1 LGHDT and CDR2 YNNKEL (reference sequence).

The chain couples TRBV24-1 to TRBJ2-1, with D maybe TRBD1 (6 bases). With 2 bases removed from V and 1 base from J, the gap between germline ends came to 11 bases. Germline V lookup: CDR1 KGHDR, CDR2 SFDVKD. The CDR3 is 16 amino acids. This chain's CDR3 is CATSDYRAGSYNEQFF. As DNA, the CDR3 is TGTGCCACCAGTGATTACAGGGCCGGGTCCTACAATGAGCAGTTCTTC.

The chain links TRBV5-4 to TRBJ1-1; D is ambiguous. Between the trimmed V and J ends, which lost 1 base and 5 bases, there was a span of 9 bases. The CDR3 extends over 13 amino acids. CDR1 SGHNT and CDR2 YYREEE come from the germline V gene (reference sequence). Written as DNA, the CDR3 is TGTGCCAGCAGCTTGCCGGGAAGGACTGAAGCTTTCTTT. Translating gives CASSLPGRTEAFF.

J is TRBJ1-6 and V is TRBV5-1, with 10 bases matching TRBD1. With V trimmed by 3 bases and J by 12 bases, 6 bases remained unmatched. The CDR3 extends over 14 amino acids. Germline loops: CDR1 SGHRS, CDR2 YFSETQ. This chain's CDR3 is CASSSGQGGEPLHF. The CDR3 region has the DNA TGCGCCAGCAGCTCCGGACAGGGGGGAGAACCCCTCCACTTT.

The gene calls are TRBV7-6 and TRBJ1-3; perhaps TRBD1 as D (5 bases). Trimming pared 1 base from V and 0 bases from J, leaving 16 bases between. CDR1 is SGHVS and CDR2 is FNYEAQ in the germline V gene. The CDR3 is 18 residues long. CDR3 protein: CASSLGGEPSSSGNTIYF. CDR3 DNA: TGTGCCAGCAGCTTAGGGGGGGAACCTTCGAGCTCTGGAAACACCATATATTTT.

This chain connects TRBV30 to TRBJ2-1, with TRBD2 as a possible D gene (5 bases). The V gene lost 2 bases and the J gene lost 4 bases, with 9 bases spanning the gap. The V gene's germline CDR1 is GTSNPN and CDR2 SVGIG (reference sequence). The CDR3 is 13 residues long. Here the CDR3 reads CAWSLADYNEQFF. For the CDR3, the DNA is TGTGCCTGGAGTCTAGCAGATTACAATGAGCAGTTCTTC.

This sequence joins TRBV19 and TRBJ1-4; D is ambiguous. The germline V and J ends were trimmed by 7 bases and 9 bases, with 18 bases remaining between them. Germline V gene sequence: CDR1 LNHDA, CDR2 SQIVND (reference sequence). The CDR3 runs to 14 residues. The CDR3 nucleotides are TGTGCCAGTACCATCCCCGGGAGAGAAAAAAAACTGTTTTTT. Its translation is CASTIPGREKKLFF.

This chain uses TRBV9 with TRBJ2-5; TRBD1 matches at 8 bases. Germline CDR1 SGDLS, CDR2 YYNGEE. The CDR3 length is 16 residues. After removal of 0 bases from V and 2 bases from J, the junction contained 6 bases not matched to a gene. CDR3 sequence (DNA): TGTGCCAGCAGCGTAGCGGCAGGGGGCTTACAAGAGACCCAGTACTTC. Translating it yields CASSVAAGGLQETQYF.

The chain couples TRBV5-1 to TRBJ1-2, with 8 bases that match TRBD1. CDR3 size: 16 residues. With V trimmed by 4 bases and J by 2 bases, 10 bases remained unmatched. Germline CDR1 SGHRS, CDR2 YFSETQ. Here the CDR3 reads CASSRGTGNPNYGYTF. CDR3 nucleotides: TGCGCCAGCAGCCGCGGGACAGGTAACCCAAACTATGGCTACACCTTC.

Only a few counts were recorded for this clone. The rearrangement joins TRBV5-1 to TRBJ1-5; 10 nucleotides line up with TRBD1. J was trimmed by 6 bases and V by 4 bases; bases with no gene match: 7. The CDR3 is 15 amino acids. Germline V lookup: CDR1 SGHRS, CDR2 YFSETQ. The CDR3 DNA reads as TGCGCCAGCAGCGGGGGGACAGGGGAGGGTCAGCCCCAGCATTTT. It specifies CASSGGTGEGQPQHF.